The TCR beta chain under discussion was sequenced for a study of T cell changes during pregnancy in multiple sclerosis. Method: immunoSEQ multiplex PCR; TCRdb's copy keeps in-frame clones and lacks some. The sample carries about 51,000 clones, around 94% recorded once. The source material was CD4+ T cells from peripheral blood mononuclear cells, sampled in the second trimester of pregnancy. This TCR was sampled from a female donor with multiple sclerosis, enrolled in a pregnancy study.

Here the CDR3 reads CASSLGGLGDTQYF. In DNA form, the CDR3 reads TGTGCCAGCAGCTTAGGGGGCCTCGGAGATACGCAGTATTTT. The J gene is TRBJ2-3, the V gene TRBV11-3, with D maybe TRBD1 (5 bases). This CDR3 spans 14 amino acids. Between the trimmed V and J ends, which lost 1 base and 5 bases, there was a span of 10 bases. Germline lookup yields CDR1 SGHNT and CDR2 YENEEA.